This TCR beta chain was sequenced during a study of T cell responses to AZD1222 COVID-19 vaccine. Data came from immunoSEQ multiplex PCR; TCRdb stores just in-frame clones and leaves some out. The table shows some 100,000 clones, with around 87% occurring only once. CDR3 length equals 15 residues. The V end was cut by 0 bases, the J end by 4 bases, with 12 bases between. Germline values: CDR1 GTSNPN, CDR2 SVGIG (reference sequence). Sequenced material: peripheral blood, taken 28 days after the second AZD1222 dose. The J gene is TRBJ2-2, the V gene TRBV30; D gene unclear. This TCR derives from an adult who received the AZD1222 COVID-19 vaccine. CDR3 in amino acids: CAWSVKPRITGELFF. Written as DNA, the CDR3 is TGTGCCTGGAGTGTGAAACCTAGGATCACCGGGGAGCTGTTTTTT. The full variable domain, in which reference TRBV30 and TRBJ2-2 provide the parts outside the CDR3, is SQTIHQWPATLVQPVGSPLSLECTVEGTSNPNLYWYRQAAGRGLQLLFYSVGIGQISSEVPQNLSASRPQDRQFILSSKKLLLSDSGFYLCAWSVKPRITGELFFGEGSRLTVL.